This T cell receptor (beta chain) was captured in a study of T cells in Graves' hyperthyroidism and ophthalmopathy. This clonotype showed up just a few times. The target antigen is unknown. Template material for amplifying TCR beta CDR3 regions consisted of RNA transcripts. In the first-round RT-PCR of the TCR CDR3, the HTBI primer set was used. MiXCR was run by TCRdb on the multiplex PCR reads, yielding one entry per CDR3 protein. This table has a few hundred thousand distinct CDR3 sequences, about a sixth appearing once. Study outcomes and limitations: Blood also contained most expanded thyroid clonotypes above 0.001.

The CDR3 totals 14 residues. J gave up 6 bases and V 3 bases, and 3 bases lay outside the gene matches. From germline, CDR1 is LNHNV and CDR2 YYDKDF (reference sequence). Stable Graves' hyperthyroidism denoted no ophthalmopathy progression over 18 months. Uncontrolled infection, other autoimmune disease, pregnancy and lactation each barred patients from inclusion. J is TRBJ1-5 and V is TRBV15; 9 nucleotides line up with TRBD1. The specimen sequenced was blood. This TCR derives from a woman aged 25 to 39 with Graves' hyperthyroidism. CDR3 in DNA: TGTGCCACCAGCAGCGGGACAGGGAGTCAGCCCCAGCATTTT. Residues: CATSSGTGSQPQHF.